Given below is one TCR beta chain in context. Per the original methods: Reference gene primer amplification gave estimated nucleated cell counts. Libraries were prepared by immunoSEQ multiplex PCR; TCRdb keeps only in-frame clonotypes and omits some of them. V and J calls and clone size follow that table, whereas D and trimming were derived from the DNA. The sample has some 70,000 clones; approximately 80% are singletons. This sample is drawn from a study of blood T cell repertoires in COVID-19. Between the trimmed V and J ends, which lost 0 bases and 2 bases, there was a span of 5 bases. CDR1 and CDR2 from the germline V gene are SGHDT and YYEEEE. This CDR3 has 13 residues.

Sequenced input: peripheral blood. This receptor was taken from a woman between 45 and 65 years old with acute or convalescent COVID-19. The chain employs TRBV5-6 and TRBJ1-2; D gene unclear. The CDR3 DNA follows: TGTGCCAGCAGCTTGGTTCCAAACTATGGCTACACCTTC. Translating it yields CASSLVPNYGYTF.